These 4 T cell receptor beta chains share one sample of origin, sequenced in a study of blood T cells in healthy people across ages. A second PCR, run for 7 to 11 cycles, used a sample-barcoded 5' primer plus a J-beta primer mix. Via MiXCR, TCRdb re-called the 5' RACE reads, giving one row per CDR3 protein. The sample has 800,000 or so distinct CDR3 sequences, about 46% seen once. Sequenced material: blood. These receptors originate from a man aged 80 or over in good health.

The chain has TRBV10-3 and TRBJ2-5; 8 bases fit TRBD1. This CDR3 spans 15 amino acids. Germline V gene lookup returns CDR1 ENHRY and CDR2 SYGVKD. V lost 4 bases to trimming and J lost 2 bases; unmatched junction nucleotides: 6. The CDR3 sequence: CAISVDRGGQETQYF. The CDR3 DNA follows: TGTGCCATCAGTGTTGACAGGGGTGGTCAAGAGACCCAGTACTTC.

This clonotype was observed at least ten times. V and J are TRBV12-3 or TRBV12-4 and TRBJ2-5; perhaps D is TRBD1 or TRBD2 (5 bases each). The CDR3 covers 15 residues. V lost 1 base to trimming and J lost 2 bases, with 11 bases between them. This chain's CDR3 is CASSLGGTSQETQYF. The CDR3 DNA sequence: TGTGCCAGCAGTTTAGGAGGGACGTCTCAAGAGACCCAGTACTTC.

This clonotype occurred a few times. CDR3 sequence: CASSLARATGTDTQYF. The CDR3 DNA reads TGTGCCAGCAGCTTAGCTAGGGCTACCGGCACAGATACGCAGTATTTT. The chain carries TRBV7-2 and TRBJ2-3, with unresolved D. Trimming shortened V by 0 bases and J by 1 base, and 11 bases separated the two germline ends. This CDR3 comprises 16 residues. Germline-derived CDR1 and CDR2 are SGHTA and FQGNSA.

The chain is built from TRBV10-3 and TRBJ1-5, with 7 positions matching TRBD1. Germline CDR1 reads ENHRY; CDR2 reads SYGVKD. This CDR3 spans 14 amino acids. V lost 10 bases, J lost 0 bases, and 6 bases stayed unmatched. The CDR3 DNA is TGTGCCACTCAACAGGGGTATAGCAATCAGCCCCAGCATTTT. Encoded protein: CATQQGYSNQPQHF.